These 27 T cell receptor beta chains were sequenced from one sample in a study of T cells expressing NK-cell markers (dated by TCRdb to 2020 to 2021). Library prep was done by 5' RACE. The instrument was an Illumina HiSeq 2000. TCRdb reprocessed the reads; each CDR3 protein sequence makes one entry, and DNA is unavailable. The sample's records list more than 400,000 distinct CDR3 sequences. Jointly, the top ten make up roughly 8% of the sample. Sequenced sample: blood T cells: a sorted CD56 or NKG2C T cell subset, CD4+ or CD8+ T cells, or bulk PBMC T cells (not recorded which). These receptors were collected from a woman between 18 and 70 years old in good health.

The rearrangement uses TRBV5-4 and TRBJ2-7; no DNA is available, so the TRBD1 call from TCRdb remains unchecked. CDR1 and CDR2 (germline): SGHNT, YYREEE (reference sequence). The length of the CDR3 is 14 residues. CDR3 protein: CASSSDQPGYEQYF.

The V call is TRBV6-1, the J call TRBJ1-1; TCRdb picks TRBD1, but there is no DNA to check that call. The CDR3 is made up of 14 amino acids. The V gene's germline CDR1 is MNHNS and CDR2 SASEGT. CDR3 protein: CASTRTGRNTEAFF.

The chain links TRBV6-2 or TRBV6-3 to TRBJ2-1; TCRdb designates TRBD2, a call that cannot be tested without DNA. CDR1 is MNHEY and CDR2 is SVGEGT in the germline V gene. CDR3 length: 15 residues. CDR3 loop: CASSYWGLAGDEQFF.

The chain has TRBV9 and TRBJ1-6; the TRBD1 assignment by TCRdb is unverifiable without DNA. Germline CDR1 is SGDLS and CDR2 is YYNGEE. The CDR3 contains 14 residues. CDR3 residues: CASSSTGSNSPLHF. Combining the CDR3 with reference TRBV9 and TRBJ1-6 gives the whole variable domain DSGVTQTPKHLITATGQRVTLRCSPRSGDLSVYWYQQSLDQGLQFLIQYYNGEERAKGNILERFSAQQFPDLHSELNLSSLELGDSALYFCASSSTGSNSPLHFGNGTRLTVT.

The chain combines TRBV27 with TRBJ2-1. Germline CDR1 and CDR2: MNHEY and SMNVEV (reference sequence). The length of the CDR3 is 13 residues. CDR3 loop: CASSYSGEAEQFF.

The rearrangement links TRBV6-1 to TRBJ2-3; TCRdb proposes TRBD2, but this gene call is untestable without DNA. Germline CDR1 and CDR2: MNHNS and SASEGT. There are 16 residues in the CDR3. The CDR3 loop reads CASSPAFGLATDTQYF.

The chain recombines TRBV20-1 with TRBJ1-1. Germline V gene lookup returns CDR1 DFQATT and CDR2 SNEGSKA (reference sequence). This CDR3 has 11 residues. The CDR3 loop is CILEGNTEAFF.

The chain is built from TRBV7-3 and TRBJ2-6; TCRdb gives TRBD1 as the D gene, but with no DNA this cannot be confirmed. Germline values: CDR1 SGHTA, CDR2 FQGTGA. The CDR3 is 16 amino acids. CDR3 amino acids: CASSLTGETGANVLTF.

The V call is TRBV5-1, the J call TRBJ2-3; TCRdb calls TRBD1, which cannot be checked without DNA. CDR3 size: 18 residues. In germline, CDR1 is SGHRS, CDR2 YFSETQ. The CDR3 is CASSLVPGQGLGRDTQYF.

The V and J genes are TRBV11-2 and TRBJ2-3; the D call from TCRdb, TRBD1, cannot be confirmed without DNA. This CDR3 is built from 14 residues. CDR1 is SGHAT, CDR2 FQNNGV, per germline. CDR3 in amino acids: CASSLPGGPDTQYF.

This chain joins TRBV6-2 or TRBV6-3 and TRBJ2-1; TCRdb proposes TRBD1, but this gene call is untestable without DNA. The CDR3 loop spans 13 amino acids. The germline gives CDR1 MNHEY, CDR2 SVGEGT. CDR3 loop: CASSYGTGDEQFF.

The chain employs TRBV12-5 and TRBJ1-6. The CDR3 runs to 13 residues. The V gene's germline CDR1 is LGHNT and CDR2 FRNRAP. The CDR3 loop reads CASGLSGNSPLHF.

The chain joins TRBV5-4 to TRBJ2-3; the D gene TCRdb calls, TRBD2, cannot be checked with no DNA. Germline values: CDR1 SGHNT, CDR2 YYREEE (reference sequence). The CDR3 covers 15 residues. The CDR3 loop is CASSLGTMDTDTQYF.

J is TRBJ2-1 and V is TRBV9; TCRdb's assignment of TRBD2 cannot be checked, as there is no DNA. Germline V CDR1 and CDR2: SGDLS, YYNGEE. This CDR3 has 15 amino acids. CDR3 residues: CASSAPTDGRDEQFF.

The chain recombines TRBV4-3 with TRBJ2-3; TCRdb picks TRBD2, but there is no DNA to check that call. Germline V gene data show CDR1 as LGHNA and CDR2 as YSLEER. The CDR3 is 18 amino acids. CDR3 amino acids: CASSQGNGGATSTDTQYF.

V gene TRBV20-1 combines with J gene TRBJ2-3. The CDR3 contains 11 residues. Per the germline V gene, CDR1 is DFQATT and CDR2 is SNEGSKA (reference sequence). The CDR3 is CSASNPDTQYF.

The chain uses TRBV6-5 and TRBJ2-1. The V gene's germline CDR1 is MNHEY and CDR2 SVGAGI. The CDR3 runs to 15 residues. CDR3 residues: CASSYRLSSYNEQFF.

The CDR3 sequence: CASSSPGQPAFF. This chain connects TRBV7-2 to TRBJ1-1; checking the TCRdb D call of TRBD1 is not possible without DNA. Germline CDR1 reads SGHTA; CDR2 reads FQGNSA. The CDR3 has 12 amino acids.

V gene TRBV7-2 combines with J gene TRBJ2-3. Per germline, CDR1 SGHTA and CDR2 FQGNSA. This CDR3 is 13 amino acids long. The CDR3 here is CASSLGFSQSQYF.

This chain joins TRBV7-9 and TRBJ1-6. The CDR3 loop spans 15 amino acids. From germline, CDR1 is SEHNR and CDR2 FQNEAQ (reference sequence). CDR3 sequence reads: CASSSRSLGHSPLHF. Drawing the rest from reference TRBV7-9 and TRBJ1-6, the complete variable domain is DTGVSQNPRHKITKRGQNVTFRCDPISEHNRLYWYRQTLGQGPEFLTYFQNEAQLEKSRLLSDRFSAERPKGSFSTLEIQRTEQGDSAMYLCASSSRSLGHSPLHFGNGTRLTVT.

The rearrangement uses TRBV18 and TRBJ2-7; TCRdb selects TRBD2, and the lack of DNA leaves this call unchecked. Germline values: CDR1 KGHSH, CDR2 LQKENI. This CDR3 comprises 15 residues. This CDR3 is CASSPPGLEVYEQYF.

J is TRBJ2-1 and V is TRBV5-5; no DNA is available, so the TRBD1 call from TCRdb remains unchecked. This CDR3 has 15 residues. Germline CDR1 and CDR2: SGHKS and YYEKEE (reference sequence). The CDR3: CASSLASLSSNEQFF.

J is TRBJ1-6 and V is TRBV4-3. Germline CDR1 LGHNA, CDR2 YSLEER. The CDR3 length is 12 residues. CDR3 protein: CASSQGSSPLHF.

This chain connects TRBV11-3 to TRBJ2-1. This CDR3 comprises 14 residues. Looked up from germline, CDR1 is SGHNT and CDR2 is YENEEA. CDR3 sequence reads: CASSLLLQNNEQFF.

The chain links TRBV4-1 to TRBJ2-3. Germline V gene lookup returns CDR1 MGHRA and CDR2 YSYEKL. The length of the CDR3 is 18 residues. The CDR3 is CASSQDLRSPRVTDTQYF.

The chain carries TRBV9 and TRBJ2-1; the TCRdb D gene call, TRBD2, has no DNA to confirm it. This CDR3 spans 17 amino acids. The germline V gene has CDR1 SGDLS and CDR2 YYNGEE. The CDR3 sequence: CASSVGSAGGQVYEQFF.

This chain links TRBV12-3 or TRBV12-4 with TRBJ1-1; TCRdb indicates TRBD1, and absent DNA this call remains unverified. The CDR3 sequence is 13 residues long. The CDR3 protein is CASRIGQGTEAFF.